The 22 T cell receptor beta chains in this list originate from one sample, sequenced in a study of Tregs in tolerant kidney transplant recipients. This table comes from immunoSEQ multiplex PCR, and its TCRdb copy is limited to in-frame clones, with some not included. The data hold about 110,000 clones, with roughly 89% observed a single time. Sequenced material: CD4+ T cells from blood, taken before the transplant. The receptors stem from a human donor who received a combined kidney and bone marrow transplant.

The V gene is TRBV5-1, the J gene TRBJ1-4; 8 bases align to TRBD1. CDR3 length: 17 amino acids. Trimming removed 4 bases from V and 7 bases from J; junction bases left unmatched: 15. In germline, CDR1 is SGHRS, CDR2 YFSETQ. The CDR3 region is CASSPTGYGQGSEKLFF. CDR3 nucleotides: TGCGCCAGCAGCCCGACGGGGTATGGACAGGGATCTGAAAAACTGTTTTTT.

The V call is TRBV6-5, the J call TRBJ1-5; D perhaps matches TRBD1 (6 bases). The V gene's germline CDR1 is MNHEY and CDR2 SVGAGI. CDR3 size: 14 residues. Trimming took 1 base from V and 7 from J, leaving 11 bases between them. The CDR3 bases are TGTGCCAGCAGTTACTACAGGGAAGGGCAGCCCCAGCATTTT. It codes for CASSYYREGQPQHF.

The chain couples TRBV19 to TRBJ2-3; TRBD1 matches at 8 bases. V shed 9 bases, J shed 0 bases, and the junction held 2 bases outside the gene matches. The germline gives CDR1 LNHDA, CDR2 SQIVND (reference sequence). CDR3 length: 13 residues. The DNA of the CDR3 is TGTGCCAGCCGGGACAGGAGCACAGATACGCAGTATTTT. Translated, it gives CASRDRSTDTQYF.

V and J are TRBV27 and TRBJ2-7; weak D call: TRBD2 (6 bases). V lost 6 bases and J 4 bases, leaving 16 bases between the germline ends. The germline CDR1 and CDR2 sequences are MNHEY and SMNVEV (reference sequence). The length of the CDR3 is 14 residues. This CDR3 reads CASRVGAGRYEQYF. CDR3 in DNA: TGTGCCAGCAGGGTTGGGGCAGGGAGGTACGAGCAGTACTTC.

The genes are TRBV28 and TRBJ1-2; 10 nucleotides agree with TRBD1. Losses at the gene ends were 5 bases for V and 8 bases for J; bases not matched to a gene: 8. This CDR3 comprises 14 residues. Germline V gene sequence: CDR1 MDHEN, CDR2 SYDVKM. The CDR3 region is CASSLTGGGLGYTF. The CDR3 DNA follows: TGTGCCAGCAGTCTGACAGGGGGCGGGTTGGGCTACACCTTC.

The rearrangement uses TRBV6-6 and TRBJ2-7, with 9 bases lining up with TRBD2. This CDR3 spans 15 amino acids. Trimming removed 2 bases from V and 7 bases from J; junction bases left unmatched: 9. CDR1 and CDR2 (germline): MNHNY, SVGAGI (reference sequence). The CDR3 reads CASSYRERAGGEQYF. CDR3 nucleotides: TGTGCCAGCAGTTACCGCGAAAGGGCGGGGGGGGAGCAGTACTTC.

J is TRBJ2-5 and V is TRBV2; 10 bases line up with TRBD2. The J segment lost 5 bases and the V segment lost 5 bases, leaving 2 bases of the junction unmatched. The CDR3 covers 13 residues. Germline values: CDR1 SNHLY, CDR2 FYNNEI. The CDR3 reads CASSSGGAETQYF. The CDR3 coding sequence is TGTGCCAGCAGTAGCGGGGGGGCCGAGACCCAGTACTTC.

The chain couples TRBV6-6 to TRBJ1-2; D may be TRBD1 (5 bases). The CDR3 contains 15 residues. V lost 2 bases to trimming and J lost 0 bases, with 10 bases between them. Per germline, CDR1 MNHNY and CDR2 SVGAGI (reference sequence). This CDR3 is CASSYEGAANYGYTF. CDR3 bases: TGTGCCAGCAGTTACGAAGGGGCAGCTAACTATGGCTACACCTTC.

V usage is TRBV27 and J usage is TRBJ2-2; no clear D. Trimming left V 3 bases short and J 2 bases short, with 7 bases between. Germline V gene lookup returns CDR1 MNHEY and CDR2 SMNVEV (reference sequence). CDR3 length: 14 amino acids. The CDR3 coding sequence is TGTGCCAGCAGTTTCGACACCAACACCGGGGAGCTGTTTTTT. As protein: CASSFDTNTGELFF.

This clone was counted a single time. The chain carries TRBV12-5 and TRBJ1-4; maybe TRBD1 (5 bases). The germline V gene has CDR1 LGHNT and CDR2 FRNRAP. This CDR3 comprises 13 residues. V was shortened by 6 bases and J by 8 bases, with 13 bases between the two germline ends. The CDR3 bases are TGTGCTAGTGGAGGGGACTCTGGGGAAAAACTGTTTTTT. It codes for CASGGDSGEKLFF. Drawing the rest from reference TRBV12-5 and TRBJ1-4, the complete variable domain is DARVTQTPRHKVTEMGQEVTMRCQPILGHNTVFWYRQTMMQGLELLAYFRNRAPLDDSGMPKDRFSAEMPDATLATLKIQPSEPRDSAVYFCASGGDSGEKLFFGSGTQLSVL.

This clone was detected once. This rearrangement joins TRBV7-8 to TRBJ1-5, with TRBD1 as a possible D gene (6 bases). The CDR3 is 15 residues long. The germline gives CDR1 SGHVS, CDR2 FQNEAQ. V gave up 5 bases and J gave up 4 bases, with 15 bases separating them. For the CDR3, the DNA is TGTGCCAGCAGCACTATGGGGGGGCTGAATCAGCCCCAGCATTTT. Its translation is CASSTMGGLNQPQHF.

The CDR3 bases are TGTGCCAGCTCACTTGGGACTCAGGGTGTCTCGAACACTGAAGCTTTCTTT. It specifies CASSLGTQGVSNTEAFF. J is TRBJ1-1 and V is TRBV18, with D possibly matching TRBD1 (5 bases). V lost 4 bases and J lost 1, with 19 bases in between. The CDR3 consists of 17 residues. Germline CDR1 reads KGHSH; CDR2 reads LQKENI.

The chain recombines TRBV4-2 with TRBJ1-4, with 7 positions matching TRBD1. This CDR3 is 15 amino acids long. J lost 8 bases, V lost 0 bases, and 6 bases had no gene match. Looked up from germline, CDR1 is LGHNA and CDR2 is YNFKEQ. CDR3 sequence (DNA): TGTGCCAGCAGCCAAGATGGGCAGGGGGGCGAAAAACTGTTTTTT. Amino acids: CASSQDGQGGEKLFF.

The rearrangement joins TRBV7-2 to TRBJ1-4; TRBD1 agrees at 8 bases. From germline, CDR1 is SGHTA and CDR2 FQGNSA. This CDR3 spans 14 amino acids. The junction had 4 bases not matched to a gene; V was cut back by 5 bases and J by 5 bases. For the CDR3, the DNA is TGTGCCAGCAGCCTAGACAGGGGAAATGAAAAACTGTTTTTT. Translating it yields CASSLDRGNEKLFF.

This clone occurred a few times. V and J are TRBV9 and TRBJ2-3; a weak D match, TRBD2 (5 bases). The CDR3 is made up of 17 amino acids. Germline lookup yields CDR1 SGDLS and CDR2 YYNGEE. Trimming shortened V by 4 bases and J by 4 bases, and 22 bases separated the two germline ends. The chain's CDR3 is CASSPHLLGRRSDTQYF. The CDR3 nucleotides are TGTGCCAGCAGCCCCCACCTACTAGGGAGACGATCAGATACGCAGTATTTT.

V and J are TRBV6-1 and TRBJ1-4, with D perhaps TRBD1 (6 bases). The ends were cut back, 4 bases at V and 1 base at J, with 10 bases in the middle. The CDR3 totals 15 residues. Germline V gives CDR1 MNHNS, CDR2 SASEGT. The DNA of the CDR3 is TGTGCCAGCAGTGGACCGGACAGAACTAATGAAAAACTGTTTTTT. Amino acid sequence: CASSGPDRTNEKLFF.

The V and J genes are TRBV28 and TRBJ2-1; tentative D call: TRBD2 (7 bases). In germline, CDR1 is MDHEN, CDR2 SYDVKM. This CDR3 spans 14 amino acids. Trimming cost V 7 bases and J 0 bases, with 10 bases left between them. CDR3 amino acids: CASKGGGSYNEQFF. The CDR3, as DNA: TGTGCCAGCAAAGGGGGGGGCTCCTACAATGAGCAGTTCTTC.

This chain links TRBV4-3 with TRBJ2-3; the match to TRBD2 covers 11 bases. The CDR3 sequence is 17 residues long. The germline V gene encodes CDR1 LGHNA and CDR2 YSLEER. After removal of 3 bases from V and 2 bases from J, the junction contained 7 bases not matched to a gene. The CDR3 spells CASSHQPGLADTDTQYF. CDR3 sequence (DNA): TGCGCCAGCAGCCACCAACCGGGACTAGCGGACACAGATACGCAGTATTTT.

This chain links TRBV6-5 with TRBJ2-3; 9 nucleotides match TRBD1. Trimming cost V 5 bases and J 2 bases; bases outside gene matches: 5. Germline CDR1 and CDR2: MNHEY and SVGAGI. The CDR3 sequence is 15 residues long. This CDR3 reads CASSPGTGPTDTQYF. The CDR3 nucleotides are TGTGCCAGCAGTCCCGGGACAGGGCCCACAGATACGCAGTATTTT.

Comments on this clone: This sample includes further DNA sequences coding for the same CDR3. CDR3 in amino acids: CASSVVGAGGYGYTF. As DNA, the CDR3 is TGTGCCAGCAGCGTAGTAGGGGCGGGGGGCTATGGCTACACCTTC. This chain connects TRBV9 to TRBJ1-2, with D possibly TRBD1 on 5 matching bases. CDR3 length: 15 amino acids. V was cut by 0 bases and J by 4 bases, with 13 bases left in between. Germline lookup yields CDR1 SGDLS and CDR2 YYNGEE. Full variable domain (missing parts from reference TRBV9 and TRBJ1-2): DSGVTQTPKHLITATGQRVTLRCSPRSGDLSVYWYQQSLDQGLQFLIQYYNGEERAKGNILERFSAQQFPDLHSELNLSSLELGDSALYFCASSVVGAGGYGYTFGSGTRLTVV.

V and J are TRBV6-6 and TRBJ1-2, with TRBD1 identical over 8 bases. V gave up 4 bases and J gave up 4 bases; unmatched junction bases: 11. CDR1 and CDR2 (germline): MNHNY, SVGAGI (reference sequence). The CDR3 consists of 16 residues. CDR3 DNA: TGTGCCAGCAGTTTCTCGCCGACAGGGGTTGGCTATGGCTACACCTTC. The encoded protein is CASSFSPTGVGYGYTF.

V is TRBV4-1 and J is TRBJ2-7; TRBD1 agrees at 8 bases. The trim removed 3 bases at V and 3 bases at J, leaving 10 bases unmatched. Germline loops: CDR1 MGHRA, CDR2 YSYEKL. CDR3 size: 16 residues. The CDR3 loop is CASSHGQGRLIYEQYF. The DNA for the CDR3 is TGCGCCAGCAGCCACGGACAGGGCCGTCTAATCTACGAGCAGTACTTC.